A single sample is the source of the 29 T cell receptor beta chains below, sequenced in a study of neurological immune-mediated disorders (dated by TCRdb to between 2019 and 2020). The time point label corresponds to: technical triplicate 3. Receptor amplification or capture employed 5' RACE. Data came from an Illumina HiSeq 2500. TCRdb passed the public sequencing reads through fastp at Q25 and MiXCR, retaining productive beta sequences. One record per CDR3 amino acid sequence lists the most common genes and DNA. The sample table shows nearly 45,000 distinct CDR3 sequences, and around a fifth are seen once. The ten largest clones capture about 4.1% of the sample. Sequencing was done on a sample of PBMCs. All receptors come from a man aged 60 to 75 with HTLV-1-associated myelopathy (HAM/TSP).

This clonotype was recorded many times. The V and J genes are TRBV18 and TRBJ2-1, with 10 bases aligning to TRBD1. CDR1 and CDR2 (germline): KGHSH, LQKENI. The CDR3 has 16 amino acids. The V segment lost 3 bases and the J segment 7 bases; nucleotides outside the gene matches: 9. The CDR3 coding sequence is TGTGCCAGCTCACCGAGCGACAGGGGGCTAAAAAATGAGCAGTTCTTC. Amino acids: CASSPSDRGLKNEQFF. Looking up the rest from reference TRBV18 and TRBJ2-1 gives the full variable domain: NAGVMQNPRHLVRRRGQEARLRCSPMKGHSHVYWYRQLPEEGLKFMVYLQKENIIDESGMPKERFSAEFPKEGPSILRIQQVVRGDSAAYFCASSPSDRGLKNEQFFGPGTRLTVL.

This clonotype was picked up many times. V and J are TRBV27 and TRBJ2-7; D might be TRBD2 (6 bases). The CDR3 length is 15 residues. With 3 bases removed from V and 0 bases from J, the gap between germline ends came to 12 bases. The V gene's germline CDR1 is MNHEY and CDR2 SMNVEV (reference sequence). The chain's CDR3 is CASSFFGGSSYEQYF. CDR3 in DNA: TGTGCCAGCAGTTTTTTCGGAGGGAGCTCCTACGAGCAGTACTTC.

This rearrangement joins TRBV29-1 to TRBJ2-5, with D maybe TRBD2 (6 bases). Trimming took off 7 bases at V and 4 bases at J, with 19 bases between the two ends. CDR3 length: 14 residues. Germline CDR1 is SQVTM and CDR2 is ANQGSEA. The CDR3 loop is CSDAGSSGGETQYF. The CDR3, as DNA: TGCAGCGACGCAGGGAGTAGCGGAGGAGAGACCCAGTACTTC.

This clonotype has at least ten counts. The chain uses TRBV20-1 and TRBJ2-1; TRBD2 agrees at 8 bases. V lost 3 bases and J lost 4; bases outside the gene matches: 14. The CDR3 runs 17 residues. Per germline, CDR1 DFQATT and CDR2 SNEGSKA (reference sequence). The CDR3 here is CSASLSRAGARYNEQFF. DNA of the CDR3: TGCAGTGCTAGCCTATCACGAGCGGGAGCAAGGTACAATGAGCAGTTCTTC.

In DNA form, the CDR3 reads TGTGCCAGCAGCTTGATACACCTAGCCAAAAACATTCAGTACTTC. Translating gives CASSLIHLAKNIQYF. This chain links TRBV5-5 with TRBJ2-4; D is unclear. Germline V gives CDR1 SGHKS, CDR2 YYEKEE (reference sequence). The CDR3 consists of 15 residues. Trimming took off 1 base at V and 0 bases at J, with 8 bases between the two ends. Full variable domain (outside the CDR3, taken from reference TRBV5-5 and TRBJ2-4): DAGVTQSPTHLIKTRGQQVTLRCSPISGHKSVSWYQQVLGQGPQFIFQYYEKEERGRGNFPDRFSARQFPNYSSELNVNALLLGDSALYLCASSLIHLAKNIQYFGAGTRLSVL.

There are many counts of this clonotype. V usage is TRBV11-3 and J usage is TRBJ2-6; 10 bases match TRBD1. Germline CDR1 SGHNT, CDR2 YENEEA. The V segment lost 4 bases and the J segment 2 bases; nucleotides outside the gene matches: 2. This CDR3 has 16 amino acids. The DNA for the CDR3 is TGTGCCAGCAGCTCAGGACAGGGGGCTGGGGCCAACGTCCTGACTTTC. Protein sequence: CASSSGQGAGANVLTF. The entire variable domain, with the rest obtained from reference TRBV11-3 and TRBJ2-6, is as follows: EAGVVQSPRYKIIEKKQPVAFWCNPISGHNTLYWYLQNLGQGPELLIRYENEEAVDDSQLPKDRFSAERLKGVDSTLKIQPAELGDSAVYLCASSSGQGAGANVLTFGAGSRLTVL.

This clonotype was picked up many times. The chain joins TRBV7-9 to TRBJ1-1; 8 bases match TRBD1. Trimming removed 4 bases from V and 1 base from J; junction bases left unmatched: 17. Looked up from germline, CDR1 is SEHNR and CDR2 is FQNEAQ (reference sequence). This CDR3 has 19 residues. DNA for the CDR3: TGTGCCAGCAGCTCTAATCCCAGGGGGCGAAGATTGGGGAACACTGAAGCTTTCTTT. Amino acid sequence: CASSSNPRGRRLGNTEAFF. The complete variable domain, with remaining parts taken from reference TRBV7-9 and TRBJ1-1, reads DTGVSQNPRHKITKRGQNVTFRCDPISEHNRLYWYRQTLGQGPEFLTYFQNEAQLEKSRLLSDRFSAERPKGSFSTLEIQRTEQGDSAMYLCASSSNPRGRRLGNTEAFFGQGTRLTVV.

Only a few counts were recorded for this clonotype. The chain has TRBV5-1 and TRBJ1-5; no firm D call. The CDR3 length is 15 residues. The germline V gene encodes CDR1 SGHRS and CDR2 YFSETQ. V shed 7 bases and J shed 2 bases, with 16 bases lying between them. CDR3 DNA: TGCGCCAGCTCCACATCGCCGGAGGGCAATCAGCCCCAGCATTTT. Its protein product is CASSTSPEGNQPQHF.

This clonotype occurred many times. The V call is TRBV25-1, the J call TRBJ1-5, with D perhaps TRBD1 (5 bases). The germline V gene encodes CDR1 MGHDK and CDR2 SYGVNS. The V gene lost 4 bases and the J gene lost 9 bases, with 13 bases spanning the gap. This CDR3 has 13 amino acids. CDR3 sequence reads: CASSGDGSSPQHF. In DNA, the CDR3 is TGTGCCAGCAGTGGGGACGGATCATCGCCCCAGCATTTT. Combining the CDR3 with reference TRBV25-1 and TRBJ1-5 gives the whole variable domain EADIYQTPRYLVIGTGKKITLECSQTMGHDKMYWYQQDPGMELHLIHYSYGVNSTEKGDLSSESTVSRIRTEHFPLTLESARPSHTSQYLCASSGDGSSPQHFGDGTRLSIL.

This clonotype has at least ten counts. This chain links TRBV28 with TRBJ2-3, with TRBD2 matching 8 bases. The germline V gene has CDR1 MDHEN and CDR2 SYDVKM. This CDR3 has 15 amino acids. The V gene end was trimmed by 5 bases and the J gene end by 0 bases; junction bases not matched to a gene: 4. CDR3 coding DNA: TGTGCCAGCAGTCCCGGGACTAGAAGCACAGATACGCAGTATTTT. It specifies CASSPGTRSTDTQYF.

This clonotype was counted at least ten times. This sequence joins TRBV20-1 and TRBJ1-3, with 7 bases identical to TRBD1. CDR3 length equals 15 residues. V lost 5 bases to trimming and J lost 1 base; unmatched junction nucleotides: 8. CDR1 and CDR2 (germline): DFQATT, SNEGSKA (reference sequence). The chain's CDR3 is CSALTGYLSGNTIYF. CDR3 in DNA: TGCAGTGCTTTGACAGGGTATTTATCTGGAAACACCATATATTTT.

Within the sample, this clonotype is medium-sized. This chain uses TRBV6-5 with TRBJ2-1; D possibly matches TRBD1 or TRBD2 (5 bases each). The CDR3 totals 12 residues. CDR1 is MNHEY, CDR2 SVGAGI, per germline. Trimming stripped 6 bases from V and 9 bases from J, with 12 bases between. CDR3 region: CASRLGVGEQFF. The DNA for the CDR3 is TGTGCCAGCAGACTGGGGGTTGGTGAGCAGTTCTTC.

This clonotype came up once. The gene calls are TRBV12-3 or TRBV12-4 and TRBJ2-1; D remains unclear. V was clipped by 3 bases and J by 4 bases, with 13 bases between them. This CDR3 contains 15 residues. DNA for the CDR3: TGTGCCAGCAGTTTCGGTCAGGTGGGGTACAATGAGCAGTTCTTC. Its translation is CASSFGQVGYNEQFF.

This clonotype was observed at least ten times. This rearrangement joins TRBV10-3 to TRBJ2-1; 8 nucleotides agree with TRBD1. CDR3 size: 15 residues. J lost 3 bases, V lost 2 bases, and 3 bases had no gene match. Germline lookup yields CDR1 ENHRY and CDR2 SYGVKD. The CDR3, as DNA: TGTGCCATCAGTGAGACCGGGACAGGCTACAATGAGCAGTTCTTC. Protein sequence: CAISETGTGYNEQFF.

In its sample, this clonotype was seen many times. V is TRBV7-2 and J is TRBJ2-1, with TRBD2 as a possible D gene (6 bases). CDR1 is SGHTA and CDR2 is FQGNSA in the germline V gene. This CDR3 has 15 residues. Trimming pared 2 bases from V and 3 bases from J, leaving 11 bases between. DNA for the CDR3: TGTGCCAGCAGCTTACTAGCGTGTCACTACAATGAGCAGTTCTTC. The encoded protein is CASSLLACHYNEQFF.

This clonotype was detected ten times or more. The genes are TRBV7-8 and TRBJ1-6; TRBD1 might be the D (5 bases). Trimming took 0 bases from V and 5 from J, leaving 5 bases between them. The CDR3 sequence is 14 residues long. Germline V gene data show CDR1 as SGHVS and CDR2 as FQNEAQ. CDR3 DNA: TGTGCCAGCAGCTTAGCAGGGGATAATTCACCCCTCCACTTT. Protein: CASSLAGDNSPLHF.

This clonotype was observed at least ten times. The gene calls are TRBV10-3 and TRBJ2-3; 11 bases align to TRBD2. The CDR3 totals 13 residues. From germline, CDR1 is ENHRY and CDR2 SYGVKD. V trimming: 7 bases; J trimming: 5 bases; junction bases outside the gene matches: 2. The CDR3 region has the DNA TGTGCCATCAAGGGACTAGCGGAAGATACGCAGTATTTT. This sequence encodes CAIKGLAEDTQYF.

This clonotype was recorded at least ten times. The rearrangement joins TRBV12-3 or TRBV12-4 to TRBJ2-2, with 7 bases aligning to TRBD1. Unmatched junction bases numbered 5, after V lost 8 bases and J lost 2 bases. CDR3 length: 14 residues. The CDR3 is CASGQDLNTGELFF. Written as DNA, the CDR3 is TGTGCCAGCGGACAGGATCTCAACACCGGGGAGCTGTTTTTT.

The chain carries TRBV3-1 and TRBJ2-7, with 7 bases that match TRBD2. Germline V lookup: CDR1 LGHDT, CDR2 YNNKEL (reference sequence). With V trimmed by 1 base and J by 3 bases, 6 bases remained unmatched. The CDR3 loop spans 15 amino acids. CDR3 in amino acids: CASSQGAQRGYEQYF. The CDR3 DNA reads TGTGCCAGCAGCCAAGGGGCACAGCGGGGCTACGAGCAGTACTTC.

This clonotype was recorded at least ten times. This sequence joins TRBV28 and TRBJ2-1, with 7 bases that match TRBD1. Per germline, CDR1 MDHEN and CDR2 SYDVKM. This CDR3 comprises 15 residues. The trim removed 5 bases at V and 8 bases at J, leaving 12 bases unmatched. The CDR3 DNA follows: TGTGCCAGCAGTCCGCAAGGGGGCAACTTTCATGAGCAGTTCTTC. Translation gives CASSPQGGNFHEQFF.

There are many counts of this clonotype. This chain connects TRBV29-1 to TRBJ1-2, with D unresolved. The V gene lost 3 bases and the J gene lost 4 bases, with 12 bases spanning the gap. The CDR3 runs 13 residues. Germline lookup yields CDR1 SQVTM and CDR2 ANQGSEA. This CDR3 reads CSVEDRGSYGYTF. CDR3 bases: TGCAGCGTTGAGGACCGGGGATCCTATGGCTACACCTTC. The full variable domain, in which reference TRBV29-1 and TRBJ1-2 provide the parts outside the CDR3, is SAVISQKPSRDICQRGTSLTIQCQVDSQVTMMFWYRQQPGQSLTLIATANQGSEATYESGFVIDKFPISRPNLTFSTLTVSNMSPEDSSIYLCSVEDRGSYGYTFGSGTRLTVV.

This clonotype has at least ten counts. A much bigger clone sits one base away, suggesting this may be a read error. J is TRBJ2-3 and V is TRBV5-6, with D unclear. Germline CDR1 is SGHDT and CDR2 is YYEEEE. This CDR3 is built from 15 residues. The CDR3 DNA reads as TGTACCAGCAGCTCCGTCTCGGTCCGCACAGATACGCAGTATTTT. Translated, it gives CTSSSVSVRTDTQYF.

The chain joins TRBV4-1 to TRBJ1-2, with no clear D. CDR1 is MGHRA and CDR2 is YSYEKL in the germline V gene. The length of the CDR3 is 11 residues. V was shortened by 0 bases and J by 10 bases, with 6 bases between the two germline ends. Here the CDR3 DNA reads TGCGCCAGCAGCCAAGACGTTATCTACACCTTC. Translation: CASSQDVIYTF.

This chain uses TRBV2 with TRBJ2-7, with D possibly being TRBD1 (6 bases). Germline V gives CDR1 SNHLY, CDR2 FYNNEI. The CDR3 runs to 14 residues. V was trimmed by 7 bases and J by 0 bases, leaving 13 bases between them. Here the CDR3 DNA reads TGTGCCAGCAATTACAGGGAAAGCTCCTACGAGCAGTACTTC. Its protein product is CASNYRESSYEQYF.

Many counts were recorded for this clonotype. This rearrangement joins TRBV20-1 to TRBJ2-1; D is ambiguous. CDR1 and CDR2 (germline): DFQATT, SNEGSKA (reference sequence). The V end lost 3 bases, the J end lost 7 bases, and 10 bases lay between the germline ends. This CDR3 region has 12 residues. The CDR3 region has the DNA TGCAGTGCTAGTAGAGCTACGAATGAGCAGTTCTTC. It yields the protein CSASRATNEQFF.

Many counts were recorded for this clonotype. This chain connects TRBV28 to TRBJ2-7; 7 positions agree with TRBD2. This CDR3 comprises 19 residues. Looked up from germline, CDR1 is MDHEN and CDR2 is SYDVKM. Trimming took 8 bases from V and 0 from J; bases not matched to a gene: 22. CDR3 DNA sequence: TGTGCCAGCCTTGTTCGGGGAGCGGGGACCCACTCGGGCTCCTACGAGCAGTACTTC. Protein product: CASLVRGAGTHSGSYEQYF.

This chain joins TRBV5-5 and TRBJ2-7; D tentatively reads TRBD1 or TRBD2 (5 bases each). V shed 2 bases and J shed 2 bases, with 14 bases lying between them. This CDR3 has 15 residues. The germline gives CDR1 SGHKS, CDR2 YYEKEE (reference sequence). The CDR3 loop reads CASSFNPRETYEQYF. As DNA, the CDR3 is TGTGCCAGCAGCTTTAATCCCAGGGAGACCTACGAGCAGTACTTC.

This clonotype was observed many times. This sequence joins TRBV5-6 and TRBJ2-5; the match to TRBD1 covers 11 bases. Unmatched junction bases numbered 14, after V lost 3 bases and J lost 7 bases. The CDR3 loop spans 17 amino acids. Germline CDR1 and CDR2: SGHDT and YYEEEE. In DNA, the CDR3 is TGTGCCAGCAGCTATTACACTGGGACAGGGGGACAACGGACCCAGTACTTC. Amino acids: CASSYYTGTGGQRTQYF.

This clonotype was counted many times. The CDR3 region is CASRFVGNDEQFF. The DNA for the CDR3 is TGTGCCAGCAGATTTGTAGGGAACGATGAGCAGTTCTTC. V and J are TRBV6-6 and TRBJ2-1; D not certain. CDR1 MNHNY and CDR2 SVGAGI come from the germline V gene (reference sequence). This CDR3 spans 13 amino acids. The V end lost 6 bases, the J end lost 8 bases, and 14 bases lay between the germline ends.